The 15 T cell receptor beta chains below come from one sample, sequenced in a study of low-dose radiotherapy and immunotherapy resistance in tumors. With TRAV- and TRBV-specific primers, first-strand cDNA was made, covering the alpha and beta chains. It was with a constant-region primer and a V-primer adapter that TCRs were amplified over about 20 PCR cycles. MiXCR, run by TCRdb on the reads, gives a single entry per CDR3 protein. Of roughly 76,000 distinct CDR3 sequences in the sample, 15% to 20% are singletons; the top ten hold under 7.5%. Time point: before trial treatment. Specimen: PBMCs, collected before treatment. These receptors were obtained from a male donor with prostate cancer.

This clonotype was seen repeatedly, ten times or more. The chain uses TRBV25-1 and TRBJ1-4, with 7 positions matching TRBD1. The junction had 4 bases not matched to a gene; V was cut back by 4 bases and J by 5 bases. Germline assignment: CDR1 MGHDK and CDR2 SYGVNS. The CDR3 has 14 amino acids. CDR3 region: CASSAGTANEKLFF. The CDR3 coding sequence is TGTGCCAGCAGTGCCGGGACAGCCAATGAAAAACTGTTTTTT.

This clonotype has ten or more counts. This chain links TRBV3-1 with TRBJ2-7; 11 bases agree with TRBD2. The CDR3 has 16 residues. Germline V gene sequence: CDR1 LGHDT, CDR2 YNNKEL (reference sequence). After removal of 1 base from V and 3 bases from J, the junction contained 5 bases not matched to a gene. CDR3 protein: CASSQAPSGGRYEQYF. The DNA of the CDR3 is TGTGCCAGCAGCCAAGCCCCTAGCGGGGGGCGCTACGAGCAGTACTTC.

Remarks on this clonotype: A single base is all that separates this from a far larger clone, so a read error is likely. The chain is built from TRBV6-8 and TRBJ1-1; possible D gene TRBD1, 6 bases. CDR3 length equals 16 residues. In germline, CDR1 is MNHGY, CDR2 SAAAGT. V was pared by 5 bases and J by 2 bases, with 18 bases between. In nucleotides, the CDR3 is TGTGCCAGCAGTCCGCGAGGACGGGGGCCAAACACTGAAGCTTTCTTT. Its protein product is CASSPRGRGPNTEAFF.

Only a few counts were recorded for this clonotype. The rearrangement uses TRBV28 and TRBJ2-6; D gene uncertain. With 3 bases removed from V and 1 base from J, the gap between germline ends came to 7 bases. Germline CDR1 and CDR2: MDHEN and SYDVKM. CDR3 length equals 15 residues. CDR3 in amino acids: CASSFIGSGANVLTF. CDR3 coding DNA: TGTGCCAGCAGTTTTATCGGGTCTGGGGCCAACGTCCTGACTTTC.

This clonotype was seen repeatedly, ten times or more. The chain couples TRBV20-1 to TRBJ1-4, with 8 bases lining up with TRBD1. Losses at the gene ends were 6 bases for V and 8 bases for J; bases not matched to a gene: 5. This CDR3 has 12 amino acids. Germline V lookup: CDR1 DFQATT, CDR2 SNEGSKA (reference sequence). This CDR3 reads CSAQGAEEKLFF. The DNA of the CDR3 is TGCAGTGCGCAGGGGGCGGAAGAAAAACTGTTTTTT.

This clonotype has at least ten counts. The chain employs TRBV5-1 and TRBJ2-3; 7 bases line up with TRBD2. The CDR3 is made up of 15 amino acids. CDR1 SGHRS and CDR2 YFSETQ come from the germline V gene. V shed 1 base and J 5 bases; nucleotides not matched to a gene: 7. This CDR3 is CASSLQLAIQDTQYF. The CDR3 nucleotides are TGCGCCAGCAGCTTGCAACTAGCGATTCAAGATACGCAGTATTTT.

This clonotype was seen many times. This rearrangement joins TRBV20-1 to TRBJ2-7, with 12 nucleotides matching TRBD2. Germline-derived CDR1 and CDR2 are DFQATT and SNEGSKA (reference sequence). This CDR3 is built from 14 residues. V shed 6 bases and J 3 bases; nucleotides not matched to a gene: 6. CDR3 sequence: CSAVTSGRYYEQYF. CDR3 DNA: TGCAGTGCCGTGACTAGCGGGAGATACTACGAGCAGTACTTC.

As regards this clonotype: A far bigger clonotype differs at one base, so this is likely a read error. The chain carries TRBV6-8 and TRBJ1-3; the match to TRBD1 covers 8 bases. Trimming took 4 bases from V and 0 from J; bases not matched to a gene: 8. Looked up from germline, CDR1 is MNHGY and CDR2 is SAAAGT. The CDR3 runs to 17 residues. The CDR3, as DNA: TGTGCCAGCAGTTTAAGCAACAGGGGGACCTCTGGAAACACCATATATTTT. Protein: CASSLSNRGTSGNTIYF.

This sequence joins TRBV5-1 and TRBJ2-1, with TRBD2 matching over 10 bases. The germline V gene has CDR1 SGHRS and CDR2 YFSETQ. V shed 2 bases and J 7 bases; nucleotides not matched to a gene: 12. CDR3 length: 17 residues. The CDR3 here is CASSLGRASGGLNEQFF. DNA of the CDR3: TGCGCCAGCAGCTTAGGACGGGCTAGCGGGGGCCTGAATGAGCAGTTCTTC. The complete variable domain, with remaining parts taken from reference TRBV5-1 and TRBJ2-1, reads KAGVTQTPRYLIKTRGQQVTLSCSPISGHRSVSWYQQTPGQGLQFLFEYFSETQRNKGNFPGRFSGRQFSNSRSEMNVSTLELGDSALYLCASSLGRASGGLNEQFFGPGTRLTVL.

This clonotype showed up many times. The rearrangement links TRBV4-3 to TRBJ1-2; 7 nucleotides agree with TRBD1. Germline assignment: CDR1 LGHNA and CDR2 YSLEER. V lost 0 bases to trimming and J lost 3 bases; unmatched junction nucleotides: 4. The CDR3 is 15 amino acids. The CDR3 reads CASSQDGQGDYGYTF. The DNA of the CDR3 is TGCGCCAGCAGCCAAGATGGTCAGGGGGACTATGGCTACACCTTC.

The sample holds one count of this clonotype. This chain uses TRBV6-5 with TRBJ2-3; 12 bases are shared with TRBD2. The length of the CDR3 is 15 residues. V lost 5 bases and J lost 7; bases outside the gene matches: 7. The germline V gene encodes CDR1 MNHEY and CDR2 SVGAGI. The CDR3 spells CASSKLAGGSHTQYF. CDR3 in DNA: TGTGCCAGCAGTAAACTAGCGGGGGGCTCGCATACGCAGTATTTT.

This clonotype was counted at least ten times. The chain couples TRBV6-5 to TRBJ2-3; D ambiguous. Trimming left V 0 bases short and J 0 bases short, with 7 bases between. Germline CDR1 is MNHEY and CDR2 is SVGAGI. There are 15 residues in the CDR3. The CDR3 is CASSYSIGSTDTQYF. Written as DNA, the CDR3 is TGTGCCAGCAGTTACTCGATTGGTAGCACAGATACGCAGTATTTT.

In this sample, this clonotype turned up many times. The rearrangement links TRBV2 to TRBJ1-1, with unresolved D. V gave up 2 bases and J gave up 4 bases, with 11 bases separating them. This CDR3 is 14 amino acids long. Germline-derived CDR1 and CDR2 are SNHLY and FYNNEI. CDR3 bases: TGTGCCAGCAGTGAAACGGGCCGGGCCACTGAAGCTTTCTTT. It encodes CASSETGRATEAFF.

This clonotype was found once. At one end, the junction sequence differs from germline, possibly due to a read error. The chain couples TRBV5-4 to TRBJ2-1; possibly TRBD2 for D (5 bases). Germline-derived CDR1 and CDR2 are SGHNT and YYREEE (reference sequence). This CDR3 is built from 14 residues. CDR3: CASSLRSSRHEPFF. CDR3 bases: TGTGCCAGCAGCTTGCGCTCTAGCAGACACGAGCCGTTCTTC.

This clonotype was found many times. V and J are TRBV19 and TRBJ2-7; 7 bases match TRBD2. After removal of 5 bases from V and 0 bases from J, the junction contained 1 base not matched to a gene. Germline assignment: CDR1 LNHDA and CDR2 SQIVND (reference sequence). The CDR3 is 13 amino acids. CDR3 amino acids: CASSPSGSYEQYF. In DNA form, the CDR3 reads TGTGCCAGTAGTCCTAGCGGCTCCTACGAGCAGTACTTC.